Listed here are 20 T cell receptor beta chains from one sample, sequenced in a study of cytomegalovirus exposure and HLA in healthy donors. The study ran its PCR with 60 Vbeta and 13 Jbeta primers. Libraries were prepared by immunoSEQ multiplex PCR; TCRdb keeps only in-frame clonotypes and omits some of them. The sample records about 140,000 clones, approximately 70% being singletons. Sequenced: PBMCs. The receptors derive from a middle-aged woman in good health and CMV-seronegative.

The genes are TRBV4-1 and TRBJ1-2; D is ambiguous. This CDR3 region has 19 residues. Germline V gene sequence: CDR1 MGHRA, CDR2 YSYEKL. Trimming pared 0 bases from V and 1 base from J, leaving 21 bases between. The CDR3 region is CASSQDIPGLLKINYGYTF. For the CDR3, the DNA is TGCGCCAGCAGCCAAGATATCCCGGGATTACTAAAAATTAACTATGGCTACACCTTC.

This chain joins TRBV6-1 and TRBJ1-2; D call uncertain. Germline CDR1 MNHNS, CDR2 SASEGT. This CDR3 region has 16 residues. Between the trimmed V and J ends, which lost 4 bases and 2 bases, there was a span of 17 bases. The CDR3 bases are TGTGCCAGCAGTGTTTGTGGATCGGGATGCAACTATGGCTACACCTTC. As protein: CASSVCGSGCNYGYTF.

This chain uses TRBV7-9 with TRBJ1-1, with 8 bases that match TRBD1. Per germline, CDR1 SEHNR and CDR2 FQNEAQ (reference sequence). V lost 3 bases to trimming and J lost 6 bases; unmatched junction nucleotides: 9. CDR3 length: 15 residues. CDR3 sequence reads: CASSFIGQGISEAFF. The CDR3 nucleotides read TGTGCCAGCAGCTTCATCGGACAGGGTATTTCTGAAGCTTTCTTT.

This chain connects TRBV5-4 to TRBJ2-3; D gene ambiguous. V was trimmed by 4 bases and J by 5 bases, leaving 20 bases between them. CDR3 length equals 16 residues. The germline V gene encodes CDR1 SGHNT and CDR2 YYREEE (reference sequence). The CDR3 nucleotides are TGTGCCAGCAGCCCGTCCTTAGGAGTAGTACTAGATACGCAGTATTTT. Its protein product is CASSPSLGVVLDTQYF.

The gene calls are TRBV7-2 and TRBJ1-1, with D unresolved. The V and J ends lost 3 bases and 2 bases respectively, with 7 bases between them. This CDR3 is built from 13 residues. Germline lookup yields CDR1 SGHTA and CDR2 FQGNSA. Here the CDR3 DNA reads TGTGCCAGCAGCTTTCTACTAAACACTGAAGCTTTCTTT. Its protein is CASSFLLNTEAFF.

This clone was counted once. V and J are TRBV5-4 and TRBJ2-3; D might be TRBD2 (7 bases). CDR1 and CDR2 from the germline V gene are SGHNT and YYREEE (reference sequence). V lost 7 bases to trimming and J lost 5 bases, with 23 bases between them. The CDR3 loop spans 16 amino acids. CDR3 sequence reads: CASLLDAGAPGDTQYF. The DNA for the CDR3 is TGTGCCAGCTTACTAGATGCGGGGGCCCCCGGAGATACGCAGTATTTT.

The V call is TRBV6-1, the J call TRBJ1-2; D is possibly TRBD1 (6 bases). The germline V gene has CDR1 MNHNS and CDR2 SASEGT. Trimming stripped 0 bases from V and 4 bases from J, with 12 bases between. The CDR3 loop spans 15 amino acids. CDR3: CASSEATGWAYGYTF. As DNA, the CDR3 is TGTGCCAGCAGTGAAGCGACAGGATGGGCCTATGGCTACACCTTC.

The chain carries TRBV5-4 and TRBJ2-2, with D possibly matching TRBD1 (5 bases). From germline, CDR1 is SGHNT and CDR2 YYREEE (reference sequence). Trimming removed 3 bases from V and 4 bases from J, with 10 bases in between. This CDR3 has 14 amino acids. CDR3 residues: CASSSQGTTGELFF. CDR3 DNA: TGTGCCAGCAGCTCCCAGGGAACCACCGGGGAGCTGTTTTTT.

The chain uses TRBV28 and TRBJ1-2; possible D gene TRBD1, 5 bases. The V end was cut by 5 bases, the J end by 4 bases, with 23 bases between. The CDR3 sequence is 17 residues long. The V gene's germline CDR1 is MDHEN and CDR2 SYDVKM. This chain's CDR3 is CASSQGIRTTRSYGYTF. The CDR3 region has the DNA TGTGCCAGCAGTCAGGGTATACGGACAACAAGAAGCTATGGCTACACCTTC.

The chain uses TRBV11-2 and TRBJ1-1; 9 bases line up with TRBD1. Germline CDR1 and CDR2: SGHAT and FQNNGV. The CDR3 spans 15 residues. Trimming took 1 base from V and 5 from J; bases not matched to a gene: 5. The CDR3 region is CASSLVLGQGTEAFF. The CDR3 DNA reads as TGTGCCAGCAGCTTAGTCCTCGGACAGGGGACTGAAGCTTTCTTT.

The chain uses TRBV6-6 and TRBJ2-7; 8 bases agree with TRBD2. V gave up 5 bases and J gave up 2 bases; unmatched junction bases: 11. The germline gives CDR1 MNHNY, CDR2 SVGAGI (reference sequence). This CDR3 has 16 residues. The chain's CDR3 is CASSNWRVGRAYEQYF. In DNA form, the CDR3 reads TGTGCCAGCAGTAATTGGAGGGTCGGGAGGGCCTACGAGCAGTACTTC.

The DNA for the CDR3 is TGTGCCAGCATCCCCCAGCGGGGGGCGGAATCACCCCTCCACTTT. This gives the protein CASIPQRGAESPLHF. V and J are TRBV28 and TRBJ1-6; weak D call: TRBD1 (6 bases). Per germline, CDR1 MDHEN and CDR2 SYDVKM. Between the trimmed V and J ends, which lost 7 bases and 10 bases, there was a span of 20 bases. The CDR3 is 15 amino acids.

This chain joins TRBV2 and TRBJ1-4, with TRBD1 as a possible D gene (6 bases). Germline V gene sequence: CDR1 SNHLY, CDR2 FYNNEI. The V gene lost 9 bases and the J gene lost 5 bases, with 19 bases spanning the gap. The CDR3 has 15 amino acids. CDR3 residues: CARSYGGRRNEKLFF. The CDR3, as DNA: TGTGCCAGATCCTATGGGGGCCGGCGAAATGAAAAACTGTTTTTT.

The CDR3 nucleotides are TGCAGCCAAAGGGGGCGAAACACCATATATTTT. This gives the protein CSQRGRNTIYF. V gene TRBV29-1 combines with J gene TRBJ1-3; 7 bases agree with TRBD1. The trim removed 8 bases at V and 5 bases at J, leaving 3 bases unmatched. CDR1 and CDR2 from the germline V gene are SQVTM and ANQGSEA. The CDR3 is made up of 11 amino acids.

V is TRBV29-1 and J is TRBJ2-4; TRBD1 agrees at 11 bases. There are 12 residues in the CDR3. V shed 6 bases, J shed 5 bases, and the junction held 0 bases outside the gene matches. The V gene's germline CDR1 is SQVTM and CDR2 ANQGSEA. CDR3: CSVDRGQNIQYF. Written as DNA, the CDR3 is TGCAGCGTGGACAGGGGGCAAAACATTCAGTACTTC.

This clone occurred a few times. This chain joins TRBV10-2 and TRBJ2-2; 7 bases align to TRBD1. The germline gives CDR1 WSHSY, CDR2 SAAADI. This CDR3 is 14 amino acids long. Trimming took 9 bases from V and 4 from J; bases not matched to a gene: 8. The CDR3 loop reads CASNDRAGTGELFF. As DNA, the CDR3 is TGCGCCAGTAATGACAGGGCAGGCACCGGGGAGCTGTTTTTT.

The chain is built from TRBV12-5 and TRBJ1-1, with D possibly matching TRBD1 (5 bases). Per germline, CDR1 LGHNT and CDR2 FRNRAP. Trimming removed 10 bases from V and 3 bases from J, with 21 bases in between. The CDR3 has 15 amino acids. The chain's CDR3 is CATQAGERRDTEAFF. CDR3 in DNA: TGTGCTACCCAGGCGGGGGAGCGTCGGGACACTGAAGCTTTCTTT.

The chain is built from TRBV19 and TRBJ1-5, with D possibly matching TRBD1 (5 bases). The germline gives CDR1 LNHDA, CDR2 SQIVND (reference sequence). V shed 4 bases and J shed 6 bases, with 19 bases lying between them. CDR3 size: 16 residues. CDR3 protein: CASSKTMGGFGQPQHF. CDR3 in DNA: TGTGCCAGTAGTAAAACGATGGGGGGGTTCGGTCAGCCCCAGCATTTT.

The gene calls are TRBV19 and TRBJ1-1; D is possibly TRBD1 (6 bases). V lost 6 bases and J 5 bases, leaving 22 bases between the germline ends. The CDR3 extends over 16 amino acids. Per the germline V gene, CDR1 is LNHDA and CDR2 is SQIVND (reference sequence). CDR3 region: CASRPGGGEVWTEAFF. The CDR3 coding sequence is TGTGCCAGTAGACCGGGAGGGGGGGAAGTTTGGACTGAAGCTTTCTTT.

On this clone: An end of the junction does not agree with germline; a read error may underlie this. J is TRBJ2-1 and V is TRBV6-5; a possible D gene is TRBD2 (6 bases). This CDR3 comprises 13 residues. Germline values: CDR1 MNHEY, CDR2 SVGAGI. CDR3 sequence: CASSYSELEGPVF. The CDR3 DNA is TGTGCCAGCAGTTACTCCGAGCTGGAGGGACCCGTCTTC.